This T cell receptor beta chain was sequenced in a study of T cell repertoires in cytomegalovirus infection. Study-wide background: Public TCR beta signature analysis indicated the presence of both CMV infection and matching HLA type.

This clonotype was found many times. The antigen remains unidentified. The CDR3 length is 14 residues. V was cut by 5 bases and J by 5 bases, with 15 bases left in between. Germline V gene sequence: CDR1 SGHTA, CDR2 FQGNSA. Each CDR3 protein is one row after TCRdb ran MiXCR on the reads. The table lists approximately 500,000 distinct CDR3 sequences, more than 25% of them singletons. General study points: Across the ex vivo response, the dominant clonotypes were HLA-C-restricted CMV-specific TCR beta clonotypes. There were carriers of CMV plus the relevant HLA, and cumulative public TCR beta family frequency identified them.

Sequences were obtained from PBMCs. The chain employs TRBV7-2 and TRBJ1-1; D is perhaps TRBD1 (6 bases). This receptor was obtained from a human donor in good health (CMV status not recorded). Some clones in this sample may be carry-over from other donors' samples. CDR3 loop: CASSMTQGGTEAFF. In DNA, the CDR3 is TGTGCCAGCAGCATGACACAGGGAGGGACTGAAGCTTTCTTT.